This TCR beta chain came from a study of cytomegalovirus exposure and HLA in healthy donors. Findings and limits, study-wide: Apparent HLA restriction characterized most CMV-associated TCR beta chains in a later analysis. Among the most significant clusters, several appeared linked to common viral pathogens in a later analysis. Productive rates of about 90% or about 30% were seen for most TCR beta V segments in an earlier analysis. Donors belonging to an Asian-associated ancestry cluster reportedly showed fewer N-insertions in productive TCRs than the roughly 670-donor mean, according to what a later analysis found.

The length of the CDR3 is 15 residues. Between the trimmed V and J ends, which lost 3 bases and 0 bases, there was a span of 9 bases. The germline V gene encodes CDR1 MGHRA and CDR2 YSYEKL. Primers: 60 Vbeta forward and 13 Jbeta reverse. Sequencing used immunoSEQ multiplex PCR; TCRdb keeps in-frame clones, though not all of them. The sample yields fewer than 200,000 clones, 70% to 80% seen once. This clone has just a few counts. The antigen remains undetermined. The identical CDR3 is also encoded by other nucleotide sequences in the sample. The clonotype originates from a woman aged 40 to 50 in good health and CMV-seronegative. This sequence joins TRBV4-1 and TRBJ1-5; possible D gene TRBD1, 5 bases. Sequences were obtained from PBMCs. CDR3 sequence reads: CASSQEDSSNQPQHF. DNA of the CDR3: TGCGCCAGCAGCCAGGAAGACAGTAGCAATCAGCCCCAGCATTTT.